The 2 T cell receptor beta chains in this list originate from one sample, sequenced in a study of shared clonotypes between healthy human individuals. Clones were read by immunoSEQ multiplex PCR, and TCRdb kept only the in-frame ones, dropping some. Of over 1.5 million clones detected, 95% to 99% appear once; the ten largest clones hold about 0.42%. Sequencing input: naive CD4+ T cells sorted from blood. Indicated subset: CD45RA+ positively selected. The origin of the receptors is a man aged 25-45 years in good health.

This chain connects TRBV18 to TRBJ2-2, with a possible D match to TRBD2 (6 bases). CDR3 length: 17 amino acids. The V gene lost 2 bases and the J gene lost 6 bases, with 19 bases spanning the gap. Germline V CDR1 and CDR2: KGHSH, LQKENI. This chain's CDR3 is CASSPSLGGLRPGELFF. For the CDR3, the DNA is TGTGCCAGCTCACCATCCCTCGGGGGATTAAGGCCCGGGGAGCTGTTTTTT.

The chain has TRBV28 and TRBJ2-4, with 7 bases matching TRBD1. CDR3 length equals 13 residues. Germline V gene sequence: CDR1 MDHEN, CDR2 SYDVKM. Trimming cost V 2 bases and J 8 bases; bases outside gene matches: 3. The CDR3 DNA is TGTGCCAGCAGTTTAGGGACAGTAGACATTCAGTACTTC. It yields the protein CASSLGTVDIQYF.